This is a list of T cell receptor beta chains from one sample in a study of blood T cell repertoires in COVID-19. The data were produced by immunoSEQ multiplex PCR, yet TCRdb's version contains in-frame clones alone and is incomplete. The table has under 500,000 clones, about 85% seen once. The sample taken for sequencing was PBMCs or T cells enriched from blood (not recorded which). Receptors were obtained from a woman in her late teens or twenties with acute COVID-19. CDR3s include the opening cysteine and the closing phenylalanine or tryptophan. Each record gives: J gene, V gene, D gene, clone size, CDR3 protein, CDR3 DNA. The D gene is left open where the match is weak. Size values are once, few and many counts, or a class for expanded clones, and some rows have none.

j_gene: TRBJ1-2
v_gene: TRBV6-5
d_gene: TRBD1
abundance: -
CDR3aa: CASTPDRGRGYTF
CDR3nt: TGTGCCAGCACCCCGGACAGGGGACGGGGCTACACCTTC

j_gene: TRBJ1-2
v_gene: TRBV7-8
d_gene: TRBD1
abundance: once
CDR3aa: CASSLGGGAVYGYTF
CDR3nt: TGTGCCAGCAGCTTAGGAGGGGGCGCAGTATATGGCTACACCTTC

j_gene: TRBJ2-1
v_gene: TRBV7-9
d_gene: TRBD1
abundance: -
CDR3aa: CASSLRDRAYNEQFF
CDR3nt: TGTGCCAGCAGCCTCCGGGACAGGGCATACAATGAGCAGTTCTTC

j_gene: TRBJ2-1
v_gene: TRBV5-1
d_gene: TRBD1
abundance: -
CDR3aa: CASSFSGTDYNEQFF
CDR3nt: TGCGCCAGCAGCTTCTCCGGGACAGACTACAATGAGCAGTTCTTC

j_gene: TRBJ1-5
v_gene: TRBV7-8
d_gene: -
abundance: -
CDR3aa: CASSHNARTAINQPQHF
CDR3nt: TGTGCCAGCAGCCACAACGCCCGGACAGCTATCAATCAGCCCCAGCATTTT

j_gene: TRBJ1-4
v_gene: TRBV27
d_gene: -
abundance: -
CDR3aa: CASSLRQRRNEKLFF
CDR3nt: TGTGCCAGCAGTTTAAGGCAGCGACGGAATGAAAAACTGTTTTTT

j_gene: TRBJ2-4
v_gene: TRBV2
d_gene: TRBD2
abundance: -
CDR3aa: CASSEARLAEPAENIQYF
CDR3nt: TGTGCCAGCAGTGAAGCGCGACTAGCGGAACCGGCGGAAAACATTCAGTACTTC

j_gene: TRBJ2-7
v_gene: TRBV5-6
d_gene: -
abundance: once
CDR3aa: CASSLTSYEQYF
CDR3nt: TGTGCCAGCAGTTTGACTTCCTACGAGCAGTACTTC

j_gene: TRBJ1-3
v_gene: TRBV19
d_gene: -
abundance: once
CDR3aa: CASSVPVSGNTIYF
CDR3nt: TGTGCCAGTAGTGTCCCCGTCTCTGGAAACACCATATATTTT

j_gene: TRBJ2-1
v_gene: TRBV7-6
d_gene: -
abundance: -
CDR3aa: CASSSPMWGESYNEQFF
CDR3nt: TGTGCCAGCAGCTCCCCCATGTGGGGAGAATCCTACAATGAGCAGTTCTTC

j_gene: TRBJ2-1
v_gene: TRBV2
d_gene: TRBD2
abundance: -
CDR3aa: CASSEASGIYEQFF
CDR3nt: TGTGCCAGCAGTGAAGCTAGCGGGATCTATGAGCAGTTCTTC

j_gene: TRBJ2-7
v_gene: TRBV12-3/TRBV12-4
d_gene: -
abundance: -
CDR3aa: CASSYGYEQYF
CDR3nt: TGTGCCAGCAGTTACGGTTACGAGCAGTACTTC

j_gene: TRBJ2-3
v_gene: TRBV7-2
d_gene: -
abundance: -
CDR3aa: CASSLGGGSDTQYF
CDR3nt: TGTGCCAGCAGCTTAGGAGGGGGATCAGATACGCAGTATTTT

j_gene: TRBJ2-7
v_gene: TRBV2
d_gene: -
abundance: -
CDR3aa: CASTTNYEQYF
CDR3nt: TGTGCCAGCACAACAAACTACGAGCAGTACTTC

j_gene: TRBJ1-3
v_gene: TRBV5-1
d_gene: -
abundance: -
CDR3aa: CASSLRVAGSGNTIYF
CDR3nt: TGCGCCAGCAGCTTGAGGGTGGCGGGCTCTGGAAACACCATATATTTT

j_gene: TRBJ1-6
v_gene: TRBV12-3/TRBV12-4
d_gene: -
abundance: -
CDR3aa: CASSLENSPLHF
CDR3nt: TGTGCCAGCAGTTTGGAGAATTCACCCCTCCACTTT

j_gene: TRBJ2-1
v_gene: TRBV30
d_gene: TRBD2
abundance: -
CDR3aa: CAWREQTSGNYNEQFF
CDR3nt: TGTGCCTGGAGGGAACAAACTAGCGGTAACTACAATGAGCAGTTCTTC